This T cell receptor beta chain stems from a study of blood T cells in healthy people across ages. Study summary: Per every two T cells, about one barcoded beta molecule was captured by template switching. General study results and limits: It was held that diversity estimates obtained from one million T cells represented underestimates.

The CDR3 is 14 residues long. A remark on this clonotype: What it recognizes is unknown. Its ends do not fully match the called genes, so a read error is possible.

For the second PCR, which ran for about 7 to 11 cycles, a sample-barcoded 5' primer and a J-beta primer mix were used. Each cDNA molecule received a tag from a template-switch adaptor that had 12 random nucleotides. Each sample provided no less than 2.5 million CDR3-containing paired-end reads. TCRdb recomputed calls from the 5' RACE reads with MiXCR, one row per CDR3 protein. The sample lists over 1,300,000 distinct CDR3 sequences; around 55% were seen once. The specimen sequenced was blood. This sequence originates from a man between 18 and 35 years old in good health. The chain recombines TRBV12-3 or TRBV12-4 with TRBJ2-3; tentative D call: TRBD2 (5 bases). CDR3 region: CASSFNAGTDMQYF. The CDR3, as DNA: TGTGCCAGCAGTTTTAACGCGGGCACAGATATGCAGTATTTT.